This record looks at one T cell receptor beta chain sequence and its context. This specimen comes from a study of technical replicates of blood from a handful of donors. Germline V CDR1 and CDR2: MNHNS, SASEGT. The CDR3 is made up of 14 amino acids. Trimming removed 7 bases from V and 0 bases from J, with 11 bases in between. Sequencing used immunoSEQ multiplex PCR; TCRdb keeps in-frame clones, though not all of them. Altogether just under 100,000 clones are present, roughly 96% being singletons, with the ten largest covering more than 0.2%. Sequencing used T cells isolated from PBMCs. V gene TRBV6-1 combines with J gene TRBJ2-3, with unresolved D. The TCR originated in a human donor in good health. This chain's CDR3 is CASKETISTDTQYF. The CDR3 bases are TGTGCCAGCAAAGAAACAATTAGCACAGATACGCAGTATTTT.